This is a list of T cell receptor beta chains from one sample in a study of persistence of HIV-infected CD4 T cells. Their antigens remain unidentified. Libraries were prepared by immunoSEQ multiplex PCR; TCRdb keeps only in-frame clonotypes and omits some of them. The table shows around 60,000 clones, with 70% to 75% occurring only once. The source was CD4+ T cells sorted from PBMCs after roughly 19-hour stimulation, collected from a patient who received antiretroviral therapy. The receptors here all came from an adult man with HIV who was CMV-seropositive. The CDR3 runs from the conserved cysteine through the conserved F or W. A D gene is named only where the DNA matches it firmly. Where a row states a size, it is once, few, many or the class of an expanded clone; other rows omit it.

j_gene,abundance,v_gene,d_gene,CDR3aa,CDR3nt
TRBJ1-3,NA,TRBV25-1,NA,CASRRAGDAGNTIYF,TGTGCCAGCAGAAGGGCAGGGGATGCTGGAAACACCATATATTTT
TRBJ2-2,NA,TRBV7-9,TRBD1,CASSSRQGAGGELFF,TGTGCCAGCAGCTCGCGACAGGGGGCAGGCGGGGAGCTGTTTTTT
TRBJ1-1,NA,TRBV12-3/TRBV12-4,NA,CASRPRGNTEAFF,TGTGCCAGCAGGCCACGGGGGAACACTGAAGCTTTCTTT
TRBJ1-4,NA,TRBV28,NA,CASSLVPPNEKLFF,TGTGCCAGCAGTTTGGTGCCTCCTAATGAAAAACTGTTTTTT
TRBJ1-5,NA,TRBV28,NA,CASSPSEGLYQPQHF,TGTGCCAGCAGTCCATCGGAGGGACTGTACCAGCCCCAGCATTTT
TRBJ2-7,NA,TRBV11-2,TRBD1,CASSWGQGPSYEQYF,TGTGCCAGTTCCTGGGGACAGGGGCCTTCCTACGAGCAGTACTTC
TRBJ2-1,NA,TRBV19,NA,CASSIPGQIYNEQFF,TGTGCCAGTAGTATCCCGGGACAAATTTACAATGAGCAGTTCTTC
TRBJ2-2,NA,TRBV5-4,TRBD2,CASSPLRGAVGGELFF,TGTGCCAGCAGCCCCTTGCGGGGGGCGGTGGGCGGGGAGCTGTTTTTT
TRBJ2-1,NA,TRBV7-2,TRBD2,CASSSRSGGAYNEQFF,TGTGCCAGCAGCTCTAGAAGCGGGGGAGCCTACAATGAGCAGTTCTTC
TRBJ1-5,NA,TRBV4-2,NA,CASSQGEEGDQPQHF,TGTGCCAGCAGCCAAGGAGAAGAGGGAGACCAGCCCCAGCATTTT
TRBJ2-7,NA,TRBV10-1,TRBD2,CASSETVAGGSYEQYF,TGCGCCAGCAGTGAGACGGTGGCGGGGGGATCCTACGAGCAGTACTTC
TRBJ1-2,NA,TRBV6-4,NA,CASSPHTGSSGGYTF,TGTGCCAGCAGTCCACACACAGGTTCCTCGGGGGGCTACACCTTC
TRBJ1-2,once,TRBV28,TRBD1,CVSRSRDRGYGYTF,TGTGTCAGCAGGTCTCGGGACAGGGGATATGGCTACACCTTC
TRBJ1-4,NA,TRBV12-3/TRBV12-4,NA,CASSSRSNEKLFF,TGTGCCAGCAGTTCCAGATCCAATGAAAAACTGTTTTTT
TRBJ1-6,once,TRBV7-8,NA,CASTLRGTQNSPLHF,TGTGCCAGCACCCTTAGGGGGACGCAGAATTCACCCCTCCACTTT
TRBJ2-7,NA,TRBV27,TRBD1,CASSKTGLPYEQYF,TGTGCCAGCAGTAAGACAGGGCTCCCCTACGAGCAGTACTTC